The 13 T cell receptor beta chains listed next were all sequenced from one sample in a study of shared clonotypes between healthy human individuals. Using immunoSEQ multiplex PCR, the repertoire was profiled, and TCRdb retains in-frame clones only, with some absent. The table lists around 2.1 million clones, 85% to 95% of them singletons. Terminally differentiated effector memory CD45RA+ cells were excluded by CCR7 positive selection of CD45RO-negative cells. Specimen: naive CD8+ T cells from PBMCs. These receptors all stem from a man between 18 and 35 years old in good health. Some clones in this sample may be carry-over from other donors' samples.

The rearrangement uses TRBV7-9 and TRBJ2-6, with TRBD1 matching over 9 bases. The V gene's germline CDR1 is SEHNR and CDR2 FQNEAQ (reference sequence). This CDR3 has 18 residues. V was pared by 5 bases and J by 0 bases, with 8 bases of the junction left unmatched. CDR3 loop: CASSGRDRAISGANVLTF. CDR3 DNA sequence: TGTGCCAGCAGCGGCCGGGACAGGGCAATCTCTGGGGCCAACGTCCTGACTTTC. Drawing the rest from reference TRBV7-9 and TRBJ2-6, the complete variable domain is DTGVSQNPRHKITKRGQNVTFRCDPISEHNRLYWYRQTLGQGPEFLTYFQNEAQLEKSRLLSDRFSAERPKGSFSTLEIQRTEQGDSAMYLCASSGRDRAISGANVLTFGAGSRLTVL.

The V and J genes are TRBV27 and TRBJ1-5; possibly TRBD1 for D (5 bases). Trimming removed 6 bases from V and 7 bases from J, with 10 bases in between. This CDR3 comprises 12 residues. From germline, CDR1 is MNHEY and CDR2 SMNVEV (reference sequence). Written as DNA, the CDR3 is TGTGCCAGCAGCAGTACAGGACAGCCCCAGCATTTT. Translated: CASSSTGQPQHF.

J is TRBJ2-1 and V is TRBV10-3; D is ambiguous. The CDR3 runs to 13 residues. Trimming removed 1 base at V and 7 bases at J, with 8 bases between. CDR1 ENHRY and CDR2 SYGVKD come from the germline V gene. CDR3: CAISEWPRNEQFF. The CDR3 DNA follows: TGTGCCATCAGTGAGTGGCCGCGAAATGAGCAGTTCTTC.

The CDR3 region has the DNA TGTGCCAGCAGCTTAGCGGGGGACACTGAAGCTTTCTTT. It yields the protein CASSLAGDTEAFF. V is TRBV7-9 and J is TRBJ1-1; D is possibly TRBD1 (5 bases). The germline V gene has CDR1 SEHNR and CDR2 FQNEAQ (reference sequence). V lost 0 bases, J lost 3 bases, and 5 bases lay in between. The CDR3 spans 13 residues.

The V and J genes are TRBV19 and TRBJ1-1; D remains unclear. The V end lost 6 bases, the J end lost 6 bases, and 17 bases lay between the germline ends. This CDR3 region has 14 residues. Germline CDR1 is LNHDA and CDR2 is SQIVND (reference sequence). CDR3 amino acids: CASREGGGWAEAFF. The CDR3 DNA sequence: TGTGCCAGTAGAGAAGGTGGCGGTTGGGCTGAAGCTTTCTTT.

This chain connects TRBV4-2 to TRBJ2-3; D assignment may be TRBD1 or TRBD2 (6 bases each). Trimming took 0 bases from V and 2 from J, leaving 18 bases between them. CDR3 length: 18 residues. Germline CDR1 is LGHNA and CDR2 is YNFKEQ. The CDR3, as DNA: TGTGCCAGCAGCCAAGATCTACAGGGAGGCTTATTCACAGATACGCAGTATTTT. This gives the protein CASSQDLQGGLFTDTQYF.

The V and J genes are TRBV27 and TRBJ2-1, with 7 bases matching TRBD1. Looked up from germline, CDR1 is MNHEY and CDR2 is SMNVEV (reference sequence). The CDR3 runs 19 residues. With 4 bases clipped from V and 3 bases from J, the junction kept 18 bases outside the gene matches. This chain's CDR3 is CASSSRDSSLTLGYNEQFF. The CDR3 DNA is TGTGCCAGCAGTTCTCGGGACAGCTCACTGACGTTGGGCTACAATGAGCAGTTCTTC.

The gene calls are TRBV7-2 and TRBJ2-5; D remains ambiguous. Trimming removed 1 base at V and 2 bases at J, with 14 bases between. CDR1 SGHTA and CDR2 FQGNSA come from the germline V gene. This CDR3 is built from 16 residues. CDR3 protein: CASSLGAAPLQETQYF. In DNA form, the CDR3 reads TGTGCCAGCAGCTTAGGAGCAGCCCCTCTTCAAGAGACCCAGTACTTC.

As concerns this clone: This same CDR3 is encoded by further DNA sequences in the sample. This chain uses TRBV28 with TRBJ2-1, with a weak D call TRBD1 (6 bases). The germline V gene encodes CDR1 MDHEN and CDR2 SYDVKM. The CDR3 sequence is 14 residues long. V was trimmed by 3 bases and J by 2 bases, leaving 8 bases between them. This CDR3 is CASSFSGAYNEQFF. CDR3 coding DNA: TGTGCCAGCAGTTTTTCAGGGGCCTACAATGAGCAGTTCTTC.

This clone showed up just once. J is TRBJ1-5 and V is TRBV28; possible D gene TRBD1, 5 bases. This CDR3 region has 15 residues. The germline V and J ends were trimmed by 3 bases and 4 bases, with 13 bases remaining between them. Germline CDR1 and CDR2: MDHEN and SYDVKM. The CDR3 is CASSFRGVGNQPQHF. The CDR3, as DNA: TGTGCCAGCAGTTTTAGAGGGGTTGGGAATCAGCCCCAGCATTTT.

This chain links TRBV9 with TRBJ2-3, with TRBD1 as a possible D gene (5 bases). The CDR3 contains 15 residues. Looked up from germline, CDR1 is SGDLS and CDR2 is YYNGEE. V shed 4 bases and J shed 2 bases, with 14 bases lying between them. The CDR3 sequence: CASSPLRAATDTQYF. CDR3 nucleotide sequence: TGTGCCAGCAGCCCCCTCAGGGCTGCCACAGATACGCAGTATTTT. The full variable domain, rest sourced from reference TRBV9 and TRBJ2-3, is DSGVTQTPKHLITATGQRVTLRCSPRSGDLSVYWYQQSLDQGLQFLIQYYNGEERAKGNILERFSAQQFPDLHSELNLSSLELGDSALYFCASSPLRAATDTQYFGPGTRLTVL.

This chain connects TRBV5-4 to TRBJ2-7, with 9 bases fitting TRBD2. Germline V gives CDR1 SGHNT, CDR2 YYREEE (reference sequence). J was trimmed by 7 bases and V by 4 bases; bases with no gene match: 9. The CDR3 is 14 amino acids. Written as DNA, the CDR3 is TGTGCCAGCAGCCCCCGCTATCTAGCGGGGGAGCAGTACTTC. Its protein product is CASSPRYLAGEQYF.

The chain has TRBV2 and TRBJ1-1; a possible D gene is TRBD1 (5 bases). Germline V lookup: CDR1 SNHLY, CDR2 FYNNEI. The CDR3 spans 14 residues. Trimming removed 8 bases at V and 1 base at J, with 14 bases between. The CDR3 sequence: CASGHRKENTEAFF. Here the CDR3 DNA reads TGTGCCAGCGGACACCGAAAAGAGAACACTGAAGCTTTCTTT.